These 24 T cell receptor beta chains came from one sample sequenced in a study of T cells after yellow fever vaccination. TCRdb re-called the 5' RACE reads with MiXCR, one entry per CDR3 protein. This table holds approximately 330,000 distinct CDR3 sequences, 4.1% found once. Sequencing was performed on PBMCs, taken 5 days after the yellow fever booster vaccination. The receptors stem from a man between 18 and 29 years old who received the YFV17D yellow fever vaccine.

This clonotype was found many times. V is TRBV20-1 and J is TRBJ2-7; D perhaps matches TRBD1 (6 bases). This CDR3 has 13 residues. The ends were cut back, 4 bases at V and 7 bases at J, with 17 bases in the middle. The germline V gene encodes CDR1 DFQATT and CDR2 SNEGSKA (reference sequence). CDR3 residues: CSAIKSGALEQYV. DNA for the CDR3: TGCAGTGCTATCAAATCAGGGGCGTTAGAGCAGTACGTC.

This clonotype was observed a handful of times. J is TRBJ2-2 and V is TRBV24-1; 10 nucleotides match TRBD2. The CDR3 length is 16 residues. The V gene's germline CDR1 is KGHDR and CDR2 SFDVKD. Trimming at V came to 3 bases and at J to 7 bases, leaving 7 bases not matched to a gene. CDR3: CATSDAAGGIDGELFF. DNA for the CDR3: TGTGCCACCAGTGATGCAGCGGGGGGGATAGACGGGGAGCTGTTTTTT.

This clonotype was recorded a few times. The chain is built from TRBV7-2 and TRBJ1-4; a weak D match, TRBD1 (5 bases). This CDR3 comprises 15 residues. Germline CDR1 SGHTA, CDR2 FQGNSA. Trimming removed 1 base at V and 11 bases at J, with 17 bases between. The CDR3 DNA reads as TGTGCCAGCAGCTTAGAGGTGGATTGGGGGGGGAAACTGTTTTTT. Translating gives CASSLEVDWGGKLFF.

The V and J genes are TRBV5-1 and TRBJ1-6; the D is unclear. Germline CDR1 reads SGHRS; CDR2 reads YFSETQ. The CDR3 extends over 14 amino acids. V gave up 1 base and J gave up 6 bases, with 8 bases separating them. The CDR3 protein is CASSLQPSNSPLHF. Here the CDR3 DNA reads TGCGCCAGCAGCTTGCAACCCTCTAATTCACCCCTCCACTTT.

This clonotype was observed at least ten times. Since a much larger clone is just one base distant, this may be a read error. V is TRBV20-1 and J is TRBJ1-1; the D is unclear. The germline V gene encodes CDR1 DFQATT and CDR2 SNEGSKA (reference sequence). Trimming stripped 6 bases from V and 1 base from J, with 6 bases between. The CDR3 sequence is 11 residues long. The CDR3 coding sequence is TGCAGTGCCGCAGGGAACACTGAAGCTTTCTTT. Residues: CSAAGNTEAFF.

This clonotype was seen only a few times. The chain joins TRBV14 to TRBJ1-2; D is unclear. Trimming removed 1 base at V and 5 bases at J, with 11 bases between. The CDR3 length is 14 residues. CDR1 is SGHDN, CDR2 FVKESK, per germline. The CDR3 spells CASSQAKPPYGYTF. The CDR3 DNA sequence: TGTGCCAGCAGCCAAGCAAAGCCGCCTTATGGCTACACCTTC.

This clonotype was observed many times. This chain links TRBV12-3 or TRBV12-4 with TRBJ1-1; D gene ambiguous. The CDR3 covers 13 residues. V was trimmed by 5 bases and J by 4 bases, leaving 11 bases between them. The CDR3 sequence: CASSNLPGTEAFF. CDR3 bases: TGTGCCAGCAGTAACCTTCCCGGCACTGAAGCTTTCTTT.

The chain combines TRBV5-6 with TRBJ2-3; 10 positions match TRBD2. Germline trimming cut 4 bases from V and 3 bases from J; bases unmatched to any gene: 11. Germline assignment: CDR1 SGHDT and CDR2 YYEEEE. The CDR3 is 17 residues long. The CDR3, as DNA: TGTGCCAGCAGCCCCCGACCGGGACTAGCGTATACAGATACGCAGTATTTT. Translating it yields CASSPRPGLAYTDTQYF.

There are a few counts of this clonotype. The V and J genes are TRBV29-1 and TRBJ2-3; weak D call: TRBD1 (5 bases). Germline V lookup: CDR1 SQVTM, CDR2 ANQGSEA. The V end lost 6 bases, the J end lost 6 bases, and 16 bases lay between the germline ends. The CDR3 loop spans 13 amino acids. CDR3: CSVNQGHPDTQYF. CDR3 bases: TGCAGCGTGAATCAGGGCCACCCTGATACGCAGTATTTT.

This clonotype was seen a few times. This chain connects TRBV11-2 to TRBJ2-5; 12 bases align to TRBD1. V lost 4 bases to trimming and J lost 6 bases; unmatched junction nucleotides: 6. Germline CDR1 SGHAT, CDR2 FQNNGV. The CDR3 extends over 15 amino acids. The CDR3 loop is CASSSGTGGLKTQYF. The CDR3 DNA follows: TGTGCCAGCAGCTCCGGGACAGGGGGCCTGAAGACCCAGTACTTC.

This clonotype was seen a few times. The V gene is TRBV5-1, the J gene TRBJ2-3, with 8 bases matching TRBD1. With 4 bases clipped from V and 4 bases from J, the junction kept 2 bases outside the gene matches. The CDR3 covers 13 residues. CDR1 and CDR2 (germline): SGHRS, YFSETQ. The CDR3 DNA is TGCGCCAGCAGCGCGGACAGGGCAGATACGCAGTATTTT. It encodes CASSADRADTQYF. Together with reference TRBV5-1 and TRBJ2-3, the CDR3 gives the full variable domain: KAGVTQTPRYLIKTRGQQVTLSCSPISGHRSVSWYQQTPGQGLQFLFEYFSETQRNKGNFPGRFSGRQFSNSRSEMNVSTLELGDSALYLCASSADRADTQYFGPGTRLTVL.

This clonotype has a handful of counts. V usage is TRBV11-2 and J usage is TRBJ2-7, with D maybe TRBD2 (5 bases). Trimming removed 5 bases at V and 4 bases at J, with 12 bases between. The CDR3 has 13 amino acids. Germline V gene sequence: CDR1 SGHAT, CDR2 FQNNGV. The DNA of the CDR3 is TGTGCCAGCAGCCACACCCGGGGTTACGAGCAGTACTTC. Translation: CASSHTRGYEQYF.

The J gene is TRBJ1-5, the V gene TRBV2; D is uncertain. Germline CDR1 is SNHLY and CDR2 is FYNNEI. V was pared by 1 base and J by 3 bases, with 13 bases between. This CDR3 spans 16 amino acids. The CDR3 DNA sequence: TGTGCCAGCAGTGAAGAGGGTCGCTTCTCCAATCAGCCCCAGCATTTT. The encoded protein is CASSEEGRFSNQPQHF. The entire variable domain, with the rest obtained from reference TRBV2 and TRBJ1-5, is as follows: EPEVTQTPSHQVTQMGQEVILRCVPISNHLYFYWYRQILGQKVEFLVSFYNNEISEKSEIFDDQFSVERPDGSNFTLKIRSTKLEDSAMYFCASSEEGRFSNQPQHFGDGTRLSIL.

On this clonotype: Germline is not matched at one junction end, which may reflect a read error. The J gene is TRBJ1-1, the V gene TRBV20-1; D gene ambiguous. The CDR3 spans 12 residues. CDR1 is DFQATT and CDR2 is SNEGSKA in the germline V gene (reference sequence). The CDR3 reads CCARVRVTEDFF. The CDR3 DNA reads TGCTGTGCTAGGGTTCGCGTCACTGAAGATTTTTTT.

The table lists this clonotype with a few counts. V usage is TRBV20-1 and J usage is TRBJ1-5, with a weak D call TRBD1 (5 bases). The CDR3 totals 13 residues. Germline CDR1 DFQATT, CDR2 SNEGSKA (reference sequence). Deletions cut 3 bases from V and 1 base from J, with 7 bases between. CDR3 amino acids: CSASGGSNQPQHF. In DNA form, the CDR3 reads TGCAGTGCTAGTGGGGGAAGCAATCAGCCCCAGCATTTT.

The chain is built from TRBV11-2 and TRBJ2-1; D uncertain. Between the trimmed V and J ends, which lost 3 bases and 10 bases, there was a span of 10 bases. Germline CDR1 and CDR2: SGHAT and FQNNGV. This CDR3 is built from 12 residues. CDR3 sequence (DNA): TGTGCCAGCAGCTTCAGGTTTGGGGAGCAGTTCTTC. Protein sequence: CASSFRFGEQFF. Together with reference TRBV11-2 and TRBJ2-1, the CDR3 gives the full variable domain: EAGVAQSPRYKIIEKRQSVAFWCNPISGHATLYWYQQILGQGPKLLIQFQNNGVVDDSQLPKDRFSAERLKGVDSTLKIQPAKLEDSAVYLCASSFRFGEQFFGPGTRLTVL.

This clonotype was counted a few times. The J gene is TRBJ1-3, the V gene TRBV27, with unresolved D. Germline assignment: CDR1 MNHEY and CDR2 SMNVEV (reference sequence). The CDR3 is 13 residues long. The V end was cut by 9 bases, the J end by 4 bases, with 13 bases between. The CDR3 reads CASGPGSGNTIYF. CDR3 in DNA: TGTGCCAGTGGACCGGGATCAGGAAACACCATATATTTT.

The chain links TRBV12-3 or TRBV12-4 to TRBJ1-6, with D perhaps matching TRBD1 (6 bases). The CDR3 runs to 14 residues. Trimming stripped 7 bases from V and 10 bases from J, with 17 bases between. CDR3 in DNA: TGTGCCAGCACCCTCGGGGAGGGGGGATCACCCCTCCACTTT. Its translation: CASTLGEGGSPLHF.

This clonotype has at least ten counts. V gene TRBV30 combines with J gene TRBJ2-3, with 8 bases lining up with TRBD2. The CDR3 covers 15 residues. The J segment lost 0 bases and the V segment lost 0 bases, leaving 2 bases of the junction unmatched. Germline CDR1 GTSNPN, CDR2 SVGIG (reference sequence). CDR3 sequence (DNA): TGTGCCTGGAGTGTAAGCGGGGGTAGCACAGATACGCAGTATTTT. Translation gives CAWSVSGGSTDTQYF.

This clonotype was picked up many times. The chain has TRBV12-3 or TRBV12-4 and TRBJ2-7; D gene uncertain. The CDR3 is 12 amino acids. V lost 6 bases and J lost 2, with 8 bases in between. Here the CDR3 DNA reads TGTGCCAGCAGCCTACGGACCTACGAGCAGTACTTC. Its translation: CASSLRTYEQYF.

This clonotype has a handful of counts. The chain couples TRBV5-1 to TRBJ2-7; tentatively, D is TRBD1 (8 bases). Trimming pared 4 bases from V and 3 bases from J, leaving 14 bases between. CDR3 size: 14 residues. Per the germline V gene, CDR1 is SGHRS and CDR2 is YFSETQ. CDR3 residues: CASSGEGQDYEQYF. CDR3 coding DNA: TGCGCCAGCAGCGGGGAGGGACAGGACTACGAGCAGTACTTC. Drawing the rest from reference TRBV5-1 and TRBJ2-7, the complete variable domain is KAGVTQTPRYLIKTRGQQVTLSCSPISGHRSVSWYQQTPGQGLQFLFEYFSETQRNKGNFPGRFSGRQFSNSRSEMNVSTLELGDSALYLCASSGEGQDYEQYFGPGTRLTVT.

This clonotype has more than one count but fewer than ten. This chain joins TRBV11-2 and TRBJ1-3; 11 bases map to TRBD1. Germline-derived CDR1 and CDR2 are SGHAT and FQNNGV. The CDR3 is 16 amino acids. The ends lost 4 bases at V and 4 bases at J; junction bases unmatched: 6. CDR3 nucleotides: TGTGCCAGCAGCTCCGGACAGGGGGCGCGCGGAAACACCATATATTTT. Translation: CASSSGQGARGNTIYF.

V gene TRBV20-1 combines with J gene TRBJ2-7; TRBD2 agrees at 9 bases. Germline values: CDR1 DFQATT, CDR2 SNEGSKA (reference sequence). The CDR3 is made up of 13 amino acids. V shed 4 bases, J shed 4 bases, and the junction held 5 bases outside the gene matches. In DNA form, the CDR3 reads TGCAGTGCTAAAGCGGGGGGAATATACGAGCAGTACTTC. Translating it yields CSAKAGGIYEQYF.

This clonotype was counted between two and nine times. The V and J genes are TRBV7-8 and TRBJ2-1; TRBD1 aligns across 12 bases. The ends lost 4 bases at V and 9 bases at J; junction bases unmatched: 10. In germline, CDR1 is SGHVS, CDR2 FQNEAQ. The CDR3 runs to 16 residues. The CDR3 DNA follows: TGTGCCAGCAGCTATTCTTTGGGACAGGGGGCCTTTGAGCAGTTCTTC. Its translation is CASSYSLGQGAFEQFF.